What follows are 6 T cell receptor beta chains derived from one specimen sequenced in a study of low-dose radiotherapy and immunotherapy resistance in tumors (dated by TCRdb to the early 2020s). Sequencing used an Illumina HiSeq 2500. To make first-strand cDNA, Superscript III was used along with a set of TRAV- and TRBV-specific primers so that both the TCRalpha and TCRbeta chains were covered. TCRs were amplified with Phusion for around 18 PCR cycles, with a constant-region primer paired with the adapter attached to the V primers. In TCRdb, the public reads were trimmed at Q25 with fastp and aligned with MiXCR, with productive beta chains retained. Rows are unified per CDR3 protein, each entry keeping the most common DNA and genes. For this sample the table gives about 44,000 distinct CDR3 sequences, of which around a quarter were detected only once. The ten largest make up around 10% of the sample.

In light of the paper, this sample's time point label describes: after trial treatment. The meaning of the sample's treatment or condition label: LDRT plus nivolumab, ipilimumab, low-dose cyclophosphamide and aspirin (RACIN trial). This specimen consisted of PBMCs, obtained after low-dose radiotherapy plus immunotherapy. The receptor set was obtained from a male donor with prostate cancer.

This clonotype was found a few times. V and J are TRBV12-3 or TRBV12-4 and TRBJ2-7; the D is unclear. The CDR3 covers 13 residues. Trimming stripped 5 bases from V and 1 base from J, with 9 bases between. CDR3 sequence reads: CASSPDPSYEQYF. The CDR3 DNA sequence: TGTGCCAGCAGTCCCGACCCGTCCTACGAGCAGTACTTC.

The chain carries TRBV9 and TRBJ2-2; D tentatively fits TRBD1 or TRBD2 (5 bases each). CDR1 is SGDLS and CDR2 is YYNGEE in the germline V gene. The V and J ends lost 4 bases and 3 bases respectively, with 16 bases between them. The CDR3 runs to 16 residues. The CDR3 DNA is TGTGCCAGCAGCCCCGAGGGGCAGGGAGACACCGGGGAGCTGTTTTTT. It yields the protein CASSPEGQGDTGELFF.

This clonotype has a count of ten or more. The CDR3 region has the DNA TGTGCCAGCAGTTTGTTAACAGGAGACTACGAGCAGTACTTC. Its translation: CASSLLTGDYEQYF. V gene TRBV28 combines with J gene TRBJ2-7, with a possible D match to TRBD1 (5 bases). Germline CDR1 reads MDHEN; CDR2 reads SYDVKM. The V and J ends lost 3 bases and 3 bases respectively, with 12 bases between them. There are 14 residues in the CDR3.

This clonotype was seen ten or more times. The CDR3 bases are TGTGCCACCAGTGATCCTACTAGCGGGGCCTACGAGCAGTACTTC. Translated, it gives CATSDPTSGAYEQYF. The rearrangement links TRBV24-1 to TRBJ2-7, with 10 positions matching TRBD2. Germline V gene sequence: CDR1 KGHDR, CDR2 SFDVKD. V trimming: 3 bases; J trimming: 2 bases; junction bases outside the gene matches: 3. CDR3 length: 15 residues.

The table lists this clonotype with many counts. V is TRBV19 and J is TRBJ2-7; D is unclear. The ends were cut back, 5 bases at V and 3 bases at J, with 14 bases in the middle. The CDR3 covers 14 residues. CDR1 is LNHDA and CDR2 is SQIVND in the germline V gene (reference sequence). This CDR3 reads CASSSRKMGYEQYF. CDR3 sequence (DNA): TGTGCCAGTAGTTCGCGGAAAATGGGCTACGAGCAGTACTTC.

The table lists this clonotype with many counts. This chain joins TRBV7-6 and TRBJ2-1; 10 bases are a match to TRBD2. Germline V gene sequence: CDR1 SGHVS, CDR2 FNYEAQ. The CDR3 sequence is 14 residues long. Trimming took 3 bases from V and 5 from J; bases not matched to a gene: 1. DNA of the CDR3: TGTGCCAGCAGCTTGACTAGCGGGCACAATGAGCAGTTCTTC. Residues: CASSLTSGHNEQFF. Full variable domain (rest looked up from reference TRBV7-6 and TRBJ2-1): GAGVSQSPRYKVTKRGQDVALRCDPISGHVSLYWYRQALGQGPEFLTYFNYEAQQDKSGLPNDRFSAERPEGSISTLTIQRTEQRDSAMYRCASSLTSGHNEQFFGPGTRLTVL.